A selection of T cell receptor beta chains follows, all from one sample in a study of T cell repertoires in cytomegalovirus infection. MiXCR, applied by TCRdb to the reads, yields one record per CDR3 protein. The table has fewer than 85,000 distinct CDR3 sequences, 4% seen once. The sequencing input was PBMCs. Source of these receptors: a human donor in good health (CMV status not recorded). Some clones in this sample may be carry-over from other donors' samples. The CDR3 runs from the conserved cysteine through the conserved F or W. The D gene is left open where the match is weak. The size entry is marked missing in some rows and otherwise reads once, few, many or a size class.

TRBJ1-1,-,many,TRBV7-6,CASSSDRGTEAFF,TGTGCCAGCAGCTCAGACAGAGGGACTGAAGCTTTCTTT
TRBJ2-7,TRBD1,many,TRBV7-9,CASSLGPGGEQYF,TGTGCCAGCAGCTTAGGTCCAGGGGGCGAGCAGTACTTC
TRBJ2-1,-,many,TRBV7-2,CASSHPRGRVNEQFF,TGTGCCAGCAGCCACCCAAGGGGCAGGGTTAATGAGCAGTTCTTC
TRBJ1-1,-,many,TRBV20-1,CSASSGNTEAFF,TGCAGTGCTAGTTCAGGGAACACTGAAGCTTTCTTT
TRBJ1-1,-,many,TRBV12-3/TRBV12-4,CASSRNRANTEAFF,TGTGCCAGCAGTCGAAACAGGGCGAACACTGAAGCTTTCTTT
TRBJ2-5,-,many,TRBV7-8,CASTLARASYQETQYF,TGTGCCAGCACCCTGGCGAGAGCCTCGTACCAAGAGACCCAGTACTTC
TRBJ2-1,TRBD1,many,TRBV4-2,CASSQYRGDDNEQFF,TGTGCCAGCAGCCAATACAGGGGTGACGACAATGAGCAGTTCTTC
TRBJ1-2,TRBD1,many,TRBV7-2,CASSLTGLGGYTF,TGTGCCAGCAGCCTGACAGGGTTAGGTGGCTACACCTTC
TRBJ1-5,-,-,TRBV20-1,CSASHGYSNQPQHF,TGCAGTGCTAGTCACGGTTATAGCAATCAGCCCCAGCATTTT
TRBJ2-3,-,many,TRBV5-1,CASQGGERTDTQYF,TGCGCCAGTCAGGGCGGGGAGAGAACAGATACGCAGTATTTT
TRBJ1-5,-,many,TRBV6-5,CASSVGVSNQPQHF,TGTGCCAGCAGTGTAGGGGTGAGCAATCAGCCCCAGCATTTT
TRBJ1-5,-,few,TRBV28,CASSSPKHLGAVRQPQHF,TGTGCCAGCAGCTCCCCCAAACACTTAGGGGCGGTCAGGCAGCCCCAGCATTTT
TRBJ1-1,TRBD1,many,TRBV12-3/TRBV12-4,CASSLGTGIAEAFF,TGTGCCAGCAGTTTGGGGACAGGGATAGCGGAGGCTTTCTTT
TRBJ2-7,TRBD1,-,TRBV4-1,CASSQGFGTVKSYEQYF,TGCGCCAGCAGCCAAGGATTTGGGACAGTGAAATCCTACGAGCAGTACTTC